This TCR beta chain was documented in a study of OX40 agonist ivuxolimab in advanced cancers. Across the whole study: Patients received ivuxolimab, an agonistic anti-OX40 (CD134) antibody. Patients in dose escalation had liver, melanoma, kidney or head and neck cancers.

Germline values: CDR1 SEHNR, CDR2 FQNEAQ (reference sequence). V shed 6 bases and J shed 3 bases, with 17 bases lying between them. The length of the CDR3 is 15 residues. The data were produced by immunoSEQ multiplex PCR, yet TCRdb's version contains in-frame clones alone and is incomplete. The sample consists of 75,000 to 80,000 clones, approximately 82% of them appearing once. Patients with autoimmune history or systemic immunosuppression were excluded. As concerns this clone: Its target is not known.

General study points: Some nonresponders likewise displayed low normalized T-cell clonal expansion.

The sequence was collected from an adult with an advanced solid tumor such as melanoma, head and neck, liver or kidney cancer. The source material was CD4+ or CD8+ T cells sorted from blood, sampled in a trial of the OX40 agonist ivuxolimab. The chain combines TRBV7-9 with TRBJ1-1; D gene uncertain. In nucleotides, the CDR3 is TGTGCCAGCAGTGTTAGTCAGGTTCCGGACACTGAAGCTTTCTTT. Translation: CASSVSQVPDTEAFF.